This TCR beta chain is drawn from a study of long-term antiretroviral therapy in people with HIV. The CDR3 runs 17 residues. Germline V lookup: CDR1 LNHDA, CDR2 SQIVND (reference sequence). J lost 4 bases, V lost 6 bases, and 13 bases had no gene match. Specimens carried about 0.85-10 million cryopreserved PBMC before DNA extraction. Survey-level immunoSEQ v3.0 assays were run. Profiled with immunoSEQ multiplex PCR; TCRdb holds only in-frame clones, not every one. The table lists tens of thousands of clones, 70% to 90% of them singletons. The genes are TRBV19 and TRBJ2-4; 9 bases are a match to TRBD1. Sequences were derived from unsorted PBMCs, sampled 2.8 years before starting antiretroviral therapy. The sequence derives from a woman under 40 with HIV. This chain's CDR3 is CASSLRDREGLKNIQYF. CDR3 in DNA: TGTGCCAGTAGCCTAAGGGACAGGGAAGGGTTAAAAAACATTCAGTACTTC.